The rows below give T cell receptor beta chains drawn from one sample of a study of beta chain features in type 1 diabetes. Measured with immunoSEQ multiplex PCR; TCRdb has only the in-frame clones, and not every one. The repertoire holds a few hundred thousand clones, with roughly 16% as singletons. The sample was naive CD4+ T cells from blood. The receptors shown here come from a woman aged 18-29 years in good health. CDR3s leave out the opening cysteine and the closing phenylalanine or tryptophan.

J gene: TRBJ2-5; V gene: TRBV27; CDR3 protein: ASSAGTSSGETQY
J gene: TRBJ2-3; V gene: TRBV30; CDR3 protein: AWSVLRPHNTRGADTQY
J gene: TRBJ1-1; V gene: TRBV9; CDR3 protein: ASSVVSNTEAF
J gene: TRBJ1-5; V gene: TRBV29-1; CDR3 protein: SVGTGNQPQH
J gene: TRBJ1-1; V gene: TRBV7-9; CDR3 protein: ASSLTGGSSEAF
J gene: TRBJ2-1; V gene: TRBV25-1; CDR3 protein: ASSENQRGNEQF
J gene: TRBJ1-2; V gene: TRBV7-9; CDR3 protein: ASSFDLGREGGYT
J gene: TRBJ2-5; V gene: TRBV29-1; CDR3 protein: SVETRVWGMQETQY
J gene: TRBJ1-4; V gene: TRBV4-2; CDR3 protein: ASSQEGQGGEKLF
J gene: TRBJ1-5; V gene: TRBV23-1; CDR3 protein: ASRPIGGAGNQPQH
J gene: TRBJ2-7; V gene: TRBV5-4; CDR3 protein: ASSSGQSYEQY